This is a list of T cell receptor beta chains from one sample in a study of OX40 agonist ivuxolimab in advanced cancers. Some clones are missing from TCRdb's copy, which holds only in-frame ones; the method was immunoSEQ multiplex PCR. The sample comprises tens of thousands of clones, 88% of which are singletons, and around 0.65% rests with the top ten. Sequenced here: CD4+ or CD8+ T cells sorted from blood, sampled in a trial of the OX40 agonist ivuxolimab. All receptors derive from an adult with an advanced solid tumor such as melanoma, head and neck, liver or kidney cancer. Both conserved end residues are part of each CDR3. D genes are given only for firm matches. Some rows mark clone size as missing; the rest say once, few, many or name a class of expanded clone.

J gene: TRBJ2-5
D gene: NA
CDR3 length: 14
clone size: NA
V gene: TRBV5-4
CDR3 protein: CASSLAGIQETQYF
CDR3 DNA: TGTGCCAGCAGCTTGGCCGGGATACAAGAGACCCAGTACTTC

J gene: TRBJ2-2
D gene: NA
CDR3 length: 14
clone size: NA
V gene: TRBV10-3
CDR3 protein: CAISEAGNTGELFF
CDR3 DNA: TGTGCCATCAGTGAGGCCGGGAACACCGGGGAGCTGTTTTTT

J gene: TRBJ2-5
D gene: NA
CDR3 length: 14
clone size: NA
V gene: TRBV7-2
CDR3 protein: CASSLAAKAETQYF
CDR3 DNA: TGTGCCAGCAGCTTGGCGGCAAAGGCCGAGACCCAGTACTTC

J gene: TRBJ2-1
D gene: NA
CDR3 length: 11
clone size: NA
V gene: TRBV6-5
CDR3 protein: CASSNHNEQFF
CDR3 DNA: TGTGCCAGCAGTAACCACAATGAGCAGTTCTTC

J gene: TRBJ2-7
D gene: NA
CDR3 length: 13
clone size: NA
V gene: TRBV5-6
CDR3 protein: CASSLDRAYEQYF
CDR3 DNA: TGTGCCAGCAGCCTGGACAGAGCCTACGAGCAGTACTTC

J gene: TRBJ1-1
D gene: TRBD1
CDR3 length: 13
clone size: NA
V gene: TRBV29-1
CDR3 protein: CSVVGQGEAEAFF
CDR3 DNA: TGCAGCGTTGTGGGACAGGGGGAGGCTGAAGCTTTCTTT

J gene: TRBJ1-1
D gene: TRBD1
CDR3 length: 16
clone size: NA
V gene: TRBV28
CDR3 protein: CASSLNAGTGRSEAFF
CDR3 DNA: TGTGCCAGCAGCCTTAACGCCGGGACAGGGAGATCCGAAGCTTTCTTT

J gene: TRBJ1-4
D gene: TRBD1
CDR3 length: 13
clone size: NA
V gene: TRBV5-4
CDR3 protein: CASRGTGEEKLFF
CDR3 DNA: TGTGCCAGCAGGGGGACAGGGGAGGAAAAACTGTTTTTT

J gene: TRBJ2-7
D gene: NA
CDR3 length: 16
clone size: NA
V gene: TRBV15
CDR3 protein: CATSSRKEAFTYEQYF
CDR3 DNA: TGTGCCACCAGCAGTCGGAAAGAGGCCTTTACCTACGAGCAGTACTTC

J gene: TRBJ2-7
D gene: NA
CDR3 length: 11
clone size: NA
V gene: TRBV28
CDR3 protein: CASKGGYEQYF
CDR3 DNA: TGTGCCAGCAAAGGTGGCTACGAGCAGTACTTC

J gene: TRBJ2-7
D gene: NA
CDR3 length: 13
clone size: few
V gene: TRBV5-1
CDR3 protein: CASSKGLSYEQYF
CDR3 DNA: TGCGCCAGCAGCAAGGGCCTGTCCTACGAGCAGTACTTC

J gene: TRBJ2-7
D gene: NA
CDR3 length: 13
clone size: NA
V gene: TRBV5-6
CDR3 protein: CASSLAGIYEQYF
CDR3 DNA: TGTGCCAGCAGCTTGGCAGGGATCTACGAGCAGTACTTC

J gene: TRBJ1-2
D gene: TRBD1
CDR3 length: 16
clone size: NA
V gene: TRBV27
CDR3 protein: CASSSFQGAGVYGYTF
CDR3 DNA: TGTGCCAGCAGTTCTTTCCAGGGGGCTGGCGTATATGGCTACACCTTC

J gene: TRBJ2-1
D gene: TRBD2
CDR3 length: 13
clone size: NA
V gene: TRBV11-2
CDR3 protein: CASSLLKRGEQFF
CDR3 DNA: TGTGCCAGCAGCCTACTAAAGCGGGGTGAGCAGTTCTTC

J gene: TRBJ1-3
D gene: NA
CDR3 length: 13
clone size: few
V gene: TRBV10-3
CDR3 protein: CAISIPAGNTIYF
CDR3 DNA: TGTGCCATCAGTATCCCTGCTGGAAACACCATATATTTT

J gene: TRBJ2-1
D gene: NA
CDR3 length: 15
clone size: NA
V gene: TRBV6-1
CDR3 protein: CASSEWTETYNEQFF
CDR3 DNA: TGTGCCAGCAGTGAGTGGACAGAGACCTACAATGAGCAGTTCTTC

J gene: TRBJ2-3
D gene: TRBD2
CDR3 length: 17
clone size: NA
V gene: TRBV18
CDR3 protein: CASSRETSGSSTDTQYF
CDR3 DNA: TGTGCCAGCTCACGGGAGACTAGCGGGAGTTCCACAGATACGCAGTATTTT

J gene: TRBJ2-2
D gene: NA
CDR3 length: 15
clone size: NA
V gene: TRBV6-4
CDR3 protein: CASSDVGSGTGELFF
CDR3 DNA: TGTGCCAGCAGTGACGTGGGCTCGGGCACCGGGGAGCTGTTTTTT

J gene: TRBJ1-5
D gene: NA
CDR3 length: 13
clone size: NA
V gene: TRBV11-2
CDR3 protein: CASSLGIDQPQHF
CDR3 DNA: TGTGCCAGCAGCTTAGGGATAGATCAGCCCCAGCATTTT

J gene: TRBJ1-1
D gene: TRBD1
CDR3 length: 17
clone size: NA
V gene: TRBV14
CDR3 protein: CASSRSGGTLSETEAFF
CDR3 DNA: TGTGCCAGCAGCCGCTCAGGGGGGACCCTATCGGAGACTGAAGCTTTCTTT

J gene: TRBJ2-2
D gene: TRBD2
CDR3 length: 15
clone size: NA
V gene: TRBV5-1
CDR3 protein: CASSWTSAGTGELFF
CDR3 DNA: TGCGCCAGCAGCTGGACTAGCGCGGGCACCGGGGAGCTGTTTTTT